A single sample is the source of the 5 T cell receptor beta chains below, sequenced in a study of T-cell memory formation after mild COVID-19. TCRdb re-analysed the 5' RACE reads in MiXCR, keeping a single row per CDR3 protein. The profile shows more than 300,000 distinct CDR3 sequences, around a fifth of them singletons. Sequencing was performed on PBMCs or a T cell subset sorted from them (not recorded which). The source is a man aged 18 to 30 who had mild COVID-19 (a few samples of this study predate the infection). Cell type and time point are not known.

Only a few counts were recorded for this clonotype. The V and J genes are TRBV3-1 and TRBJ2-2, with D possibly being TRBD2 (6 bases). The CDR3 spans 16 residues. The V gene lost 1 base and the J gene lost 2 bases, with 11 bases spanning the gap. Germline values: CDR1 LGHDT, CDR2 YNNKEL (reference sequence). DNA for the CDR3: TGTGCCAGCAGCCAAGTAGGAGGGGCTAACACCGGGGAGCTGTTTTTT. Translation: CASSQVGGANTGELFF.

This clonotype came up a few times. The chain has TRBV10-3 and TRBJ2-3; D may be TRBD1 (8 bases). The CDR3 consists of 18 residues. CDR1 ENHRY and CDR2 SYGVKD come from the germline V gene. Trimming took off 4 bases at V and 6 bases at J, with 26 bases between the two ends. In nucleotides, the CDR3 is TGTGCCATCAGTGGAGCACTGGACAGGGCGGGGGCCAGGGATACGCAGTATTTT. This gives the protein CAISGALDRAGARDTQYF.

The chain links TRBV2 to TRBJ1-1; D call uncertain. CDR3 length equals 13 residues. Germline CDR1 SNHLY, CDR2 FYNNEI. V lost 11 bases and J 1 base, leaving 14 bases between the germline ends. DNA of the CDR3: TGTGCCGATGGGGTTCGGGGGAACACTGAAGCTTTCTTT. Amino acid sequence: CADGVRGNTEAFF.

On this clonotype itself: One end of the junction varies from germline; a read error may be responsible. This sequence joins TRBV5-1 and TRBJ2-1; a weak D match, TRBD1 (5 bases). CDR3 length equals 15 residues. Germline-derived CDR1 and CDR2 are SGHRS and YFSETQ. The CDR3 DNA reads TGCGCCAGCAGATTGGCCTCAAGGGGTTCAGATGAGCAGTTCTTC. This translates into CASRLASRGSDEQFF. Drawing the rest from reference TRBV5-1 and TRBJ2-1, the complete variable domain is KAGVTQTPRYLIKTRGQQVTLSCSPISGHRSVSWYQQTPGQGLQFLFEYFSETQRNKGNFPGRFSGRQFSNSRSEMNVSTLELGDSALYLCASRLASRGSDEQFFGPGTRLTVL.

This clonotype appeared a few times. The chain links TRBV12-3 or TRBV12-4 to TRBJ1-5; no clear D. The CDR3 contains 14 residues. Trimming pared 2 bases from V and 6 bases from J, leaving 11 bases between. Here the CDR3 reads CASSLSGVGQPQHF. The CDR3 coding sequence is TGTGCCAGCAGTTTATCAGGAGTAGGTCAGCCCCAGCATTTT.